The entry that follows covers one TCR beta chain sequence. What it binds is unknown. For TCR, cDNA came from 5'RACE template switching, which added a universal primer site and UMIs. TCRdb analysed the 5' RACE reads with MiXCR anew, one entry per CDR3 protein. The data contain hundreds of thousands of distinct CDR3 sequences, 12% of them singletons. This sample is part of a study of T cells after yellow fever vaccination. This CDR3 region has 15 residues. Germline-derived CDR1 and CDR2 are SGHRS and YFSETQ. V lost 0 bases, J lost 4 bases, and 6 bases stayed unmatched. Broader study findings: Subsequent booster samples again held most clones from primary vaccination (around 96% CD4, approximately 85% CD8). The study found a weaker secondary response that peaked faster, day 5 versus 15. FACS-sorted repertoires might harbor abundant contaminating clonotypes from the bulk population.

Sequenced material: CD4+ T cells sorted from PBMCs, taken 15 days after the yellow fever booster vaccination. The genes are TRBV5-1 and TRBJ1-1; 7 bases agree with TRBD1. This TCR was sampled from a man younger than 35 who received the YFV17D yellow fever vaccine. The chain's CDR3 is CASSLGQGRGTEAFF. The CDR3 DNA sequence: TGCGCCAGCAGCTTGGGACAGGGCCGGGGCACTGAAGCTTTCTTT.